A selection of T cell receptor beta chains follows, all from one sample in a study of CD8 T cells in ankylosing spondylitis. TCRdb re-called the 5' RACE reads through MiXCR, storing one row per CDR3 protein. The table shows approximately 190,000 distinct CDR3 sequences, with over 10% occurring only once. Specimen: blood, either unsorted or a sorted T cell fraction (not recorded which). Receptors were obtained from a female donor with ankylosing spondylitis or in good health (not recorded which). CDR3s include the opening cysteine and the closing phenylalanine or tryptophan. Fields, in order: J gene, D gene, clone size, V gene, CDR3 protein, CDR3 DNA. A D gene is named only where the DNA matches it firmly. Clone size is stated in some rows and not others, as once, few, many or a class when expanded.

>TRBJ2-2|-|many|TRBV20-1
CSAWPRREANTGELFF
TGCAGTGCTTGGCCCCGAAGGGAGGCAAACACCGGGGAGCTGTTTTTT
>TRBJ2-1|TRBD1|many|TRBV5-5
CASTRTGLPNDEQFF
TGTGCCAGCACCCGGACAGGACTTCCCAACGATGAGCAGTTCTTC
>TRBJ2-7|-|-|TRBV6-2/TRBV6-3
CASSPIAYEQYF
TGTGCCAGCAGTCCTATAGCCTACGAGCAGTACTTC
>TRBJ1-5|-|many|TRBV21-1
CASSPRGVNQPQHF
TGTGCCAGCAGCCCAAGGGGGGTCAATCAGCCCCAGCATTTT
>TRBJ2-5|-|medium-sized|TRBV27
CATAPWGEETQYF
TGTGCCACCGCACCTTGGGGGGAAGAGACCCAGTACTTC
>TRBJ1-3|TRBD1|many|TRBV29-1
CSASTGASRGNTIYF
TGCAGCGCGTCAACAGGGGCAAGTCGTGGAAACACCATATATTTT
>TRBJ2-1|-|few|TRBV4-2
CASSLLKLFGEGRLGLAREQFF
TGTGCCAGCAGCCTTTTAAAACTATTTGGGGAAGGGAGATTGGGTTTGGCACGTGAGCAGTTCTTC
>TRBJ2-7|TRBD1|many|TRBV7-2
CASSLVGGGSYSYEQYF
TGTGCCAGCAGCTTAGTAGGGGGCGGGTCGTATTCCTACGAGCAGTACTTC
>TRBJ1-1|-|-|TRBV20-1
CSAPGRGSEAFF
TGCAGTGCTCCCGGGAGGGGGTCTGAAGCTTTCTTT
>TRBJ1-2|-|-|TRBV7-2
CASSLAQGSPLYGYTF
TGTGCCAGCAGCTTAGCCCAGGGGAGCCCCCTCTATGGCTACACCTTC
>TRBJ2-1|-|-|TRBV6-2/TRBV6-3
CASSYGYGWTLAGEQFF
TGTGCCAGCAGTTATGGCTATGGTTGGACACTCGCTGGTGAGCAGTTCTTC
>TRBJ2-2|TRBD2|few|TRBV6-5
CASSYSTSLAGGPGELFF
TGTGCCAGCAGTTACTCGACTTCCCTAGCGGGAGGGCCCGGGGAGCTGTTTTTT
>TRBJ2-3|-|many|TRBV6-5
CASSYGGDGTDTQYF
TGTGCCAGCAGTTACGGGGGCGACGGCACAGATACGCAGTATTTT
>TRBJ2-2|TRBD1|-|TRBV6-2/TRBV6-3
CASMKTGTGELLF
TGTGCCAGCATGAAGACAGGGACCGGGGAGCTGCTTTTT
>TRBJ1-2|-|many|TRBV6-1
CASSPPGRGGGYTF
TGTGCCAGCAGCCCGCCAGGCAGGGGAGGTGGCTACACCTTC
>TRBJ1-1|TRBD1|-|TRBV7-2
CASSYKNRGGGTEAFF
TGTGCCAGCAGCTACAAGAACAGGGGTGGCGGCACTGAAGCTTTCTTT
>TRBJ2-2|-|many|TRBV12-3/TRBV12-4
CASSPTGTTGELFF
TGTGCCAGCAGCCCAACAGGGACCACCGGGGAGCTGTTTTTT
>TRBJ2-1|-|few|TRBV21-1
CASSKGLAGDRTYNEQFF
TGTGCCAGCAGCAAGGGACTAGCGGGAGACAGAACCTACAATGAGCAGTTCTTC
>TRBJ2-2|-|-|TRBV5-1
CASGLEDRWGELFF
TGCGCCAGCGGATTGGAGGATCGGTGGGGGGAGCTGTTTTTT
>TRBJ2-1|-|-|TRBV12-3/TRBV12-4
CASSFHPTGTSYNEQFF
TGTGCCAGCAGTTTTCATCCCACAGGGACCTCCTACAATGAGCAGTTCTTC
>TRBJ1-1|TRBD1|many|TRBV6-1
CASSRQGYTEAFF
TGTGCCAGCAGTCGACAGGGGTACACTGAAGCTTTCTTT
>TRBJ2-7|TRBD1|many|TRBV5-1
CASSFETGGVYEQYF
TGCGCCAGCAGCTTCGAAACAGGGGGCGTCTACGAGCAGTACTTC
>TRBJ2-1|-|-|TRBV6-5
CASGNSEQFF
TGTGCCAGCGGGAATAGTGAGCAGTTCTTC
>TRBJ2-6|-|few|TRBV14
CASSRGRDYSSGANVLTF
TGTGCCAGCAGCCGCGGCCGGGATTACAGCTCTGGGGCCAACGTCCTGACTTTC
>TRBJ1-2|-|many|TRBV21-1
CASSKNTPCYGYTF
TGTGCCAGCAGCAAAAATACGCCTTGCTATGGCTACACCTTC
>TRBJ2-3|-|few|TRBV18
CASSPPVLPDTQYF
TGTGCCAGCTCACCCCCAGTGCTCCCCGATACGCAGTATTTT
>TRBJ2-5|TRBD2|many|TRBV14
CASSPLAGVGETQYF
TGTGCCAGCAGCCCCTTAGCGGGAGTAGGAGAGACCCAGTACTTC
>TRBJ2-1|-|-|TRBV24-1
CATSDSTGHSYNEQFF
TGTGCCACCAGTGATTCCACAGGGCACTCCTACAATGAGCAGTTCTTC
>TRBJ2-7|-|many|TRBV27
CASTRDEQYF
TGTGCCAGCACCCGAGACGAGCAGTACTTC
>TRBJ2-7|-|many|TRBV5-1
CASSRGQSSSSYEQYF
TGCGCCAGCAGCCGGGGGCAGTCGTCGAGCTCCTACGAGCAGTACTTC
>TRBJ2-3|-|-|TRBV7-2
CASSLVPNTDRRQYF
TGTGCCAGCAGCTTGGTACCGAACACGGATCGGAGGCAGTATTTT
>TRBJ2-2|TRBD1|-|TRBV12-3/TRBV12-4
CASLYLGQANTGELFF
TGTGCCAGCCTCTACCTCGGACAGGCGAACACCGGGGAGCTGTTTTTT
>TRBJ1-1|-|many|TRBV7-9
CASSFDGGTEAFF
TGTGCCAGCAGCTTCGACGGCGGCACTGAAGCTTTCTTT
>TRBJ2-3|TRBD2|-|TRBV12-3/TRBV12-4
CASSQYLRAGGTDTQYF
TGTGCCAGCAGTCAATACCTCCGGGCGGGAGGAACAGATACGCAGTATTTT
>TRBJ1-3|TRBD1|many|TRBV28
CASSAQGAPRNTIYF
TGTGCCAGCAGCGCGCAGGGGGCGCCGAGAAACACCATATATTTT
>TRBJ2-1|-|-|TRBV5-6
CASSLTGALGYNEQFF
TGTGCCAGCAGCTTGACGGGGGCCCTGGGGTACAATGAGCAGTTCTTC
>TRBJ2-1|-|many|TRBV29-1
CSVEGFGGWGAYNEQFF
TGCAGCGTTGAGGGATTTGGGGGGTGGGGCGCATACAATGAGCAGTTCTTC
>TRBJ2-1|-|once|TRBV28
CASSPPIAGFYNEQFF
TGTGCCAGCAGCCCCCCCATCGCGGGATTCTACAATGAGCAGTTCTTC
>TRBJ1-2|-|many|TRBV28
CASSSGGDDYGYTF
TGTGCCAGCAGTTCCGGGGGTGATGACTATGGCTACACCTTC
>TRBJ2-7|-|many|TRBV7-2
CASSLQGGSSSYEQYF
TGTGCCAGCAGCTTACAAGGCGGATCAAGCTCCTACGAGCAGTACTTC
>TRBJ2-2|-|few|TRBV5-1
CASRTGEITGELFF
TGCGCCAGCAGAACGGGCGAAATCACCGGGGAGCTGTTTTTT
>TRBJ2-2|TRBD1|many|TRBV5-1
CASSRKPGTGVTRLQTGELFF
TGCGCCAGCAGCCGAAAGCCTGGGACAGGGGTGACTAGGTTACAAACCGGGGAGCTGTTTTTT
>TRBJ1-2|-|many|TRBV29-1
CSVDDSPNYGYTF
TGCAGCGTTGACGACAGCCCTAACTATGGCTACACCTTC
>TRBJ2-1|-|many|TRBV6-1
CASTPPGPSYNEQFF
TGTGCCAGCACCCCCCCGGGACCGAGCTACAATGAGCAGTTCTTC